This record concerns one T cell receptor beta chain sequence. Its antigen is as yet unknown. This entry is derived from a study of PD-1 blockade in classical Hodgkin lymphoma. In germline, CDR1 is MDHEN, CDR2 SYDVKM. This CDR3 has 16 residues. Trimming removed 4 bases from V and 6 bases from J, with 18 bases in between. Findings and caveats of the study: Newly diagnosed patients had baseline TCR diversity that was reportedly lower than that of healthy donors. Exclusion removed patients who began nivolumab under 1 year after ASCT. Patients who responded completely had about the same baseline diversity as newly diagnosed patients. The origin of the repertoire differences remains undefined, with disease activity or prior therapy as possible causes.

The data were produced by immunoSEQ multiplex PCR, yet TCRdb's version contains in-frame clones alone and is incomplete. Of fewer than 50,000 clones listed, 88% were seen once; the top ten hold approximately 9.1%. All trial patients relapsed after autologous stem cell transplantation. This rearrangement joins TRBV28 to TRBJ2-2; unclear D gene. This sequence was found in a human donor with classical Hodgkin lymphoma. This material consisted of peripheral blood mononuclear cells (PBMCs), taken at baseline. The CDR3 is CASSSDIQTSAGELFF. DNA of the CDR3: TGTGCCAGCAGTTCTGACATCCAGACCTCTGCCGGGGAGCTGTTTTTT.